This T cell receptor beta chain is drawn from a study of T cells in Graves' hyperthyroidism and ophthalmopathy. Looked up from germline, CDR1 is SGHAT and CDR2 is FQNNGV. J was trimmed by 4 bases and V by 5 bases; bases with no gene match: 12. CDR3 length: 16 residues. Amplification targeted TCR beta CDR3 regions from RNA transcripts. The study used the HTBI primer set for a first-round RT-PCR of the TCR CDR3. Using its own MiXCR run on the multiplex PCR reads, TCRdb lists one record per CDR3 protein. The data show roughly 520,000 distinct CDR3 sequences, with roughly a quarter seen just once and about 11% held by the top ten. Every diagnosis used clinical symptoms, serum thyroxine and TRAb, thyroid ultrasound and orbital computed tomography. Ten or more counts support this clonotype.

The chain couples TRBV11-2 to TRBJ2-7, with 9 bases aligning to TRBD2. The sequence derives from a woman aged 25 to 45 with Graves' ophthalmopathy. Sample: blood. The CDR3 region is CASSRRASGEFYEQYF. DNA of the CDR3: TGTGCCAGCAGCCGCCGGGCTAGCGGGGAATTTTACGAGCAGTACTTC.